This paragraph reports one TCR beta chain. Its target is unknown. These data belong to a study of graft-versus-host responses after intestinal transplantation. Study-wide context: Transplant recipients had multivisceral, liver-intestinal, or isolated intestinal grafts. All recipients were given anti-thymocyte globulin induction, and tacrolimus and steroids were then administered for around three years.

Profiling relied on immunoSEQ multiplex PCR, and the TCRdb table lists in-frame clones only, not all of them. The data hold some 82,000 clones, with roughly 84% observed a single time. The V gene lost 2 bases and the J gene lost 6 bases, with 14 bases spanning the gap. This CDR3 is 14 amino acids long. Germline V gene sequence: CDR1 SGHRS, CDR2 YFSETQ. The sequence was collected from a human donor who was the organ donor for an intestinal transplant. This material consisted of unstimulated CD8+ T cells sorted from spleen or lymph node cells, taken before transplant. The rearrangement joins TRBV5-1 to TRBJ1-1; D uncertain. Written as DNA, the CDR3 is TGCGCCAGCAGCTTTACTTACGGAGAACCTGAAGCTTTCTTT. This codes for CASSFTYGEPEAFF.